A selection of T cell receptor beta chains follows, all from one sample in a study of cytomegalovirus exposure and HLA in healthy donors. Profiling relied on immunoSEQ multiplex PCR, and the TCRdb table lists in-frame clones only, not all of them. The data contain about 160,000 clones, 85% to 90% of them singletons. The source material was PBMCs. Receptors were obtained from a woman aged 18 to 35 in good health and CMV-seropositive. The CDR3 runs from the conserved cysteine through the conserved F or W. Each record gives: V gene, D gene, J gene, CDR3 protein. D genes are given only for firm matches.

TRBV2	.	TRBJ1-2	CASSEGGTGLDYTF
TRBV29-1	.	TRBJ1-1	CSVDSYRATEAFF
TRBV9	.	TRBJ1-1	CASSVAGTGGTEAFF
TRBV4-2	TRBD1	TRBJ1-4	CASSLDEGTGYEKLFF
TRBV2	.	TRBJ2-5	CASSGPGEGSETQYF
TRBV5-1	.	TRBJ2-1	CASGGGSAGNEQFF
TRBV2	.	TRBJ1-5	CASSVTENQPQHF
TRBV25-1	.	TRBJ2-2	CASSELVGRGLFF
TRBV7-7	TRBD1	TRBJ2-7	CASSQTGAGDEQYF
TRBV4-2	TRBD2	TRBJ2-3	CASSQDRGADTQYF